This T cell receptor beta chain is drawn from a study of blood T cells in healthy people across ages. General study results and limits: Among T cells, TCR beta diversity per million cells dropped roughly linearly as age rose.

A J-beta primer mix and a sample-barcoded 5' primer were used in a second PCR of about 6 to 12 cycles. TCRdb reprocessed the 5' RACE reads via MiXCR and lists one record per CDR3 protein. The sample shows about 730,000 distinct CDR3 sequences, more than 40% of them seen only once. This clonotype showed up just a few times. What it recognizes is unknown. There are 17 residues in the CDR3. CDR1 and CDR2 (germline): LGHDT, YNNKEL (reference sequence). V shed 4 bases and J shed 0 bases, with 15 bases lying between them. A minimum of 6.5 million PBMCs was isolated per sample. This receptor was taken from a woman aged 60 to 75 in good health. This chain uses TRBV3-1 with TRBJ1-4; D is possibly TRBD1 (6 bases). The source material was blood. The CDR3 DNA sequence: TGTGCCAGCAGCCTACGGGACACCTACACAACTAATGAAAAACTGTTTTTT. Its protein is CASSLRDTYTTNEKLFF.